This T cell receptor beta chain came from a study of T-cell reconstitution after alpha-beta-depleted transplantation in children. Study results and limitations: Day-60 TCRbeta diversity that was high in some patients was derived from surviving recipient T cells and thymic progenitors. The authors attributed T-cell counts and diversity one year after transplant mostly to newly produced T cells. Reportedly, roughly two months post-transplant, alpha-beta T cells arose from several hundred expanded graft clones.

This CDR3 is 15 amino acids long. Trimming took off 1 base at V and 5 bases at J, with 13 bases between the two ends. Germline CDR1 reads KGHDR; CDR2 reads SFDVKD. Unique molecular identifiers were incorporated when the TCRbeta library was constructed. TCRdb re-called the PCR reads through MiXCR, storing one row per CDR3 protein. Of around 440,000 distinct CDR3 sequences in the sample, around 15% are singletons; the top ten hold approximately 28%. Only a few counts were recorded for this clonotype. Its antigen is not identified. This TCR was sampled from a boy under two years old who had a stem cell transplant for Wiskott-Aldrich syndrome, so the T cells may come from the graft donor. The chain employs TRBV24-1 and TRBJ2-5; D gene unclear. The source material was PBMCs, mostly from graft donor cells, sampled 360 days after TCRalphabeta/CD19-depleted stem cell transplant. CDR3 in amino acids: CATSDFRAPSETQYF. The CDR3 DNA sequence: TGTGCCACCAGTGATTTCCGGGCCCCTTCGGAGACCCAGTACTTC.